This entry features one T cell receptor (beta chain) sequence. Its antigen is currently unknown. Assay used: immunoSEQ multiplex PCR; TCRdb lists only in-frame clones, some missing. Of 140,000 to 150,000 clones in the sample, 93% were seen once. The CDR3 sequence is 14 residues long. The germline CDR1 and CDR2 sequences are SGHRS and YFSETQ. J was trimmed by 3 bases and V by 3 bases; bases with no gene match: 4. The entry originates in a study of T cell responses to AZD1222 COVID-19 vaccine. Background on the study: Pooling covered second doses at about 4 or about 12 weeks.

Whole-study findings and limits: Mostly white British, mostly female donors; authors suggested clonal diversity may be underestimated. All repertoire sampling was performed exclusively after the peak T cell response.

The rearrangement uses TRBV5-1 and TRBJ2-7, with TRBD1 matching 9 bases. This sample comprised peripheral blood, obtained on day 0 of AZD1222 vaccination. This clonotype originated in an adult in good health. The CDR3 reads CASSYGTGNYEQYF. As DNA, the CDR3 is TGCGCCAGCAGCTACGGGACAGGGAACTACGAGCAGTACTTC.